This T cell receptor (beta chain) was retrieved from a study of blood T cells in healthy people across ages. As regards this clonotype: Its specificity is unknown.

The CDR3 contains 15 residues. The germline gives CDR1 SEHNR, CDR2 FQNEAQ (reference sequence). V gave up 3 bases and J gave up 5 bases, with 17 bases separating them. Overall study findings and caveats: Diversity figures derived from one million T cells were judged to underestimate the true value.

Per sample, extraction of total RNA gave at least 5.5 micrograms in every case. Next came a second PCR, run for about 6 to 11 cycles, which used a sample-barcoded 5' primer along with a J-beta primer mix. A 12-random-nucleotide template-switch adaptor tagged each cDNA molecule. MiXCR, applied by TCRdb to the 5' RACE reads, yields one record per CDR3 protein. The profile shows fewer than 1,000,000 distinct CDR3 sequences, 35% to 60% of them singletons. Input material: blood. The chain has TRBV7-9 and TRBJ2-7; D remains unclear. The TCR comes from a man older than 75 in good health. In DNA form, the CDR3 reads TGTGCCAGCAGCTTGGGTCAGCAAAATTCCCACGAGCAGTACTTC. Its translation: CASSLGQQNSHEQYF.